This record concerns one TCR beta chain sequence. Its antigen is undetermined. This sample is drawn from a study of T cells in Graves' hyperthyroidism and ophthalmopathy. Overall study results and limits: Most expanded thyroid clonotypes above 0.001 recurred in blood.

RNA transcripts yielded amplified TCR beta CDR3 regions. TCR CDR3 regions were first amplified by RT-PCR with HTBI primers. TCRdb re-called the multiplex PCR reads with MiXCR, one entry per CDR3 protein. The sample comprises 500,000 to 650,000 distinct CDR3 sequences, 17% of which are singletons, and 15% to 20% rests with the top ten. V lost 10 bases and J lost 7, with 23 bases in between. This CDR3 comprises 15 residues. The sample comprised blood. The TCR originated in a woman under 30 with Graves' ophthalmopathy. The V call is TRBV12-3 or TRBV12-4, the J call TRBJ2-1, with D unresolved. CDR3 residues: CATNRFPALGNEQFF. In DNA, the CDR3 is TGTGCCACCAATAGGTTCCCGGCTTTGGGGAATGAGCAGTTCTTC.